This is a list of T cell receptor beta chains from one sample in a study of CD8 T cells in Susac syndrome. TCRdb reprocessed the immunoSEQ multiplex PCR reads via MiXCR and lists one record per CDR3 protein. The sample yields 200,000 to 250,000 distinct CDR3 sequences, around 93% seen once. Sequencing used CD4+ T cells from PBMCs. These receptors came from a human donor with Susac syndrome. Each CDR3 is given with its conserved first and last residue. D genes are given only for firm matches. The size of a clone is reported for some rows only, either as once, few or many, or as a class for expanded clones.

TRBJ1-1 13 TRBV15 NA once CATSRARDTEAFF TGTGCCACCAGCAGAGCCAGGGACACTGAAGCTTTCTTT
TRBJ2-2 17 TRBV5-1 NA NA CASSLRSRPMEAGELFF TGCGCCAGCAGCTTGAGAAGTAGACCGATGGAAGCCGGGGAGCTGTTTTTT
TRBJ1-2 11 TRBV19 NA NA CASSIGYGYTF TGTGCCAGTAGTATCGGGTACGGCTACACCTTC
TRBJ1-6 13 TRBV7-2 NA NA CASRDRRNSPLHF TGTGCCAGCAGAGATCGACGCAATTCACCCCTCCACTTT
TRBJ1-2 14 TRBV19 TRBD1 NA CASVGTAANYGYTF TGTGCCAGTGTGGGGACAGCCGCTAACTATGGCTACACCTTC
TRBJ1-2 15 TRBV5-6 TRBD1 NA CASSFGQGARYGYTF TGTGCCAGCAGCTTCGGACAGGGGGCGCGGTATGGCTACACCTTC
TRBJ2-3 15 TRBV11-2 TRBD2 NA CASSLTSGDLDTQYF TGTGCCAGCAGCTTGACTAGCGGGGACCTAGATACGCAGTATTTT
TRBJ2-7 14 TRBV4-2 TRBD1 NA CASSPDRGNYEQYF TGTGCCAGCAGCCCGGACAGGGGGAACTACGAGCAGTACTTC
TRBJ1-5 14 TRBV7-2 NA once CASSLDSIRQPQHF TGTGCCAGCAGCTTAGATAGTATTCGTCAGCCCCAGCATTTT
TRBJ2-1 13 TRBV27 TRBD2 NA CASGRDYYNEQFF TGTGCCAGCGGCCGGGACTACTACAATGAGCAGTTCTTC
TRBJ2-2 16 TRBV4-2 NA NA CASSQEAGTNTGELFF TGTGCCAGCAGCCAAGAGGCGGGCACGAACACCGGGGAGCTGTTTTTT
TRBJ2-1 18 TRBV4-1 TRBD2 NA CASSQDPRLAASYNEQFF TGCGCCAGCAGCCAAGATCCTAGGCTAGCGGCGTCCTACAATGAGCAGTTCTTC
TRBJ2-4 13 TRBV6-1 NA NA CASSTLVRNIQYF TGTGCCAGCAGCACTCTGGTCCGAAACATTCAGTACTTC
TRBJ2-1 14 TRBV6-2/TRBV6-3 NA NA CASSDVDRYNEQFF TGTGCCAGCAGTGACGTAGACAGATACAATGAGCAGTTCTTC
TRBJ2-2 18 TRBV6-1 TRBD1 NA CASSTSQSGTGEVGELFF TGTGCCAGCAGTACGTCCCAATCCGGGACAGGGGAGGTCGGGGAGCTGTTTTTT
TRBJ2-4 14 TRBV6-2/TRBV6-3 NA NA CALGPGGLGNIQYF TGTGCCTTAGGGCCCGGAGGGTTAGGAAACATTCAGTACTTC
TRBJ2-6 15 TRBV24-1 NA NA CATSDKASGANVLTF TGTGCCACCAGTGATAAGGCCTCTGGGGCCAACGTCCTGACTTTC
TRBJ2-5 16 TRBV5-4 NA NA CASSLAVRDGEETQYF TGTGCCAGCAGCTTGGCCGTACGGGACGGCGAAGAGACCCAGTACTTC
TRBJ2-2 14 TRBV5-1 TRBD2 NA CASSPGGDTGELFF TGCGCCAGCAGCCCGGGGGGAGACACCGGGGAGCTGTTTTTT
TRBJ1-5 14 TRBV6-5 NA NA CASSRGGSNQPQHF TGTGCCAGCAGCCGCGGGGGGAGCAATCAGCCCCAGCATTTT
TRBJ1-2 15 TRBV29-1 NA NA CSVEDPGRRAYGYTF TGCAGCGTTGAAGATCCGGGCAGGAGGGCCTATGGCTACACCTTC
TRBJ1-2 14 TRBV6-1 NA NA CASSEGGTFYGYTF TGTGCCAGCAGTGAAGGAGGCACCTTCTATGGCTACACCTTC
TRBJ1-2 15 TRBV12-3/TRBV12-4 TRBD1 NA CASSWGQGASYGYTF TGTGCCAGCAGTTGGGGACAGGGGGCTTCCTATGGCTACACCTTC
TRBJ1-1 13 TRBV11-2 NA NA CASSRGLLPEAFF TGTGCCAGCAGCCGGGGGCTTCTCCCTGAAGCTTTCTTT
TRBJ2-1 16 TRBV14 TRBD2 NA CASSESGGGSYNEQFF TGTGCCAGCAGCGAAAGCGGGGGCGGCTCCTACAATGAGCAGTTCTTC
TRBJ1-5 14 TRBV18 NA NA CARRKGLGNQPQHF TGTGCCAGACGCAAAGGACTGGGCAATCAGCCCCAGCATTTT
TRBJ2-1 19 TRBV30 NA NA CAWRPNLGGGSSSYNEQFF TGTGCCTGGAGACCGAATCTTGGCGGGGGCTCCAGCTCCTACAATGAGCAGTTCTTC
TRBJ1-6 15 TRBV6-5 NA NA CASSYSVLPNSPLHF TGTGCCAGCAGTTACTCGGTGCTACCTAATTCACCCCTCCACTTT
TRBJ2-5 15 TRBV7-2 NA NA CASSLSDLVRSTQYF TGTGCCAGCAGCTTAAGTGACTTAGTAAGGTCGACCCAGTACTTC
TRBJ2-2 12 TRBV29-1 NA NA CSVGHNTGELFF TGCAGCGTTGGGCACAACACCGGGGAGCTGTTTTTT
TRBJ2-4 11 TRBV30 NA once CAWSAQHIQYF TGTGCCTGGAGTGCCCAACACATTCAGTACTTC
TRBJ2-5 13 TRBV30 NA NA CACSGHFQETQYF TGTGCCTGTAGCGGACACTTCCAAGAGACCCAGTACTTC
TRBJ2-7 11 TRBV7-2 NA NA CASRYSYEQYF TGTGCCAGCAGGTACTCATACGAGCAGTACTTC
TRBJ2-3 12 TRBV20-1 NA NA CSVIPSTDTQYF TGCAGTGTCATACCGTCCACAGATACGCAGTATTTT
TRBJ1-2 14 TRBV5-6 NA NA CASRTGTEGYGYTF TGTGCCAGCAGAACGGGGACCGAGGGCTATGGCTACACCTTC
TRBJ2-3 13 TRBV19 NA NA CASSIDPSLTQYF TGTGCCAGTAGTATAGACCCATCTCTTACGCAGTATTTT
TRBJ1-5 14 TRBV12-5 TRBD1 NA CASGPGGGKQPQHF TGTGCTAGTGGGCCAGGAGGGGGCAAACAGCCCCAGCATTTT
TRBJ2-7 14 TRBV5-1 NA NA CASSPERTRNEQYF TGCGCCAGCAGTCCTGAGAGGACTCGCAACGAGCAGTACTTC
TRBJ2-3 13 TRBV12-3/TRBV12-4 TRBD2 NA CASTSGNTDTQYF TGTGCCAGTACTAGCGGGAACACAGATACGCAGTATTTT
TRBJ1-4 16 TRBV4-1 NA NA CASSQVSTGANEKLFF TGCGCCAGCAGCCAAGTTTCGACAGGCGCAAATGAAAAACTGTTTTTT
TRBJ2-1 13 TRBV11-3 NA NA CASSLERYNEQFF TGTGCCAGCAGCTTAGAGAGGTACAATGAGCAGTTCTTC
TRBJ1-2 16 TRBV29-1 NA NA CSVERGWQSPIYGYTF TGCAGCGTTGAAAGGGGTTGGCAGTCCCCGATTTATGGCTACACCTTC
TRBJ2-3 15 TRBV5-1 TRBD1 NA CASSKGQGAPDTQYF TGCGCCAGCAGCAAGGGACAGGGGGCGCCCGATACGCAGTATTTT
TRBJ2-2 15 TRBV5-1 NA NA CASSLAYGDTGELFF TGCGCCAGCAGCTTGGCATACGGGGACACCGGGGAGCTGTTTTTT
TRBJ2-1 15 TRBV20-1 TRBD2 NA CSARVASGGNNEQFF TGCAGTGCTAGAGTTGCTAGCGGGGGGAACAATGAGCAGTTCTTC
TRBJ2-2 17 TRBV7-8 NA NA CASSPPLRDRKTGELFF TGTGCCAGCAGCCCTCCCCTGCGGGACAGAAAAACAGGGGAGCTGTTTTTT
TRBJ2-7 14 TRBV20-1 TRBD1 NA CSALVGTGTYEQYF TGCAGTGCCCTTGTCGGGACAGGCACCTACGAGCAGTACTTC
TRBJ1-3 16 TRBV6-5 NA NA CASSYSQGGGGNTIYF TGTGCCAGCAGTTACTCTCAGGGAGGAGGTGGAAACACCATATATTTT
TRBJ1-2 12 TRBV2 NA NA CASPEGNYGYTF TGTGCCAGCCCCGAGGGGAACTATGGCTACACCTTC
TRBJ2-5 15 TRBV7-9 NA NA CASSPRQLEAETQYF TGTGCCAGCAGCCCGCGACAGCTGGAGGCCGAGACCCAGTACTTC
TRBJ2-1 15 TRBV12-3/TRBV12-4 TRBD2 NA CASSRRLAGYNEQFF TGTGCCAGCAGCCGCAGACTAGCGGGGTACAATGAGCAGTTCTTC
TRBJ2-5 13 TRBV9 NA NA CASSVDSRETQYF TGTGCCAGCAGCGTAGATTCTCGGGAGACCCAGTACTTC
TRBJ2-2 14 TRBV14 TRBD1 NA CASSQARGGRELFF TGTGCCAGCAGCCAAGCCCGAGGGGGCCGGGAGCTGTTTTTT
TRBJ1-6 15 TRBV30 NA once CAWSPPAGDNSPLHF TGTGCCTGGAGTCCCCCCGCCGGTGATAATTCACCCCTCCACTTT